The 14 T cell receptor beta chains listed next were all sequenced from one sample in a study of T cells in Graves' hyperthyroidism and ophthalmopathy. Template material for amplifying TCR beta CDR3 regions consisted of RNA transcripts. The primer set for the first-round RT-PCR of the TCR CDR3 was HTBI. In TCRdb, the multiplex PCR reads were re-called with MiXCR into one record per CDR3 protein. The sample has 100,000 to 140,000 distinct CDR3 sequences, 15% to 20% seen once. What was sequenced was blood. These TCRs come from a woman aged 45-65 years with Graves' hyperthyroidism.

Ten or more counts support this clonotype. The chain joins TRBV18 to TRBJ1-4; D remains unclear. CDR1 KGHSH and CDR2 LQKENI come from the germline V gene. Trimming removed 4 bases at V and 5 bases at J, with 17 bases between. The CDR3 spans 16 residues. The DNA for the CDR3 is TGTGCCAGCTCACAAGTTGGGCCAGGCGAAAATGAAAAACTGTTTTTT. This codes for CASSQVGPGENEKLFF.

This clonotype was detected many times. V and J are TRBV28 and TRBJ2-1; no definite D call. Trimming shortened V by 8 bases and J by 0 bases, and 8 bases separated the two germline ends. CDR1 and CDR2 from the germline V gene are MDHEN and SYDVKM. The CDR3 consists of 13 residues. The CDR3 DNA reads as TGTGCCAGCGGAACCCTCTCCTACAATGAGCAGTTCTTC. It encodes CASGTLSYNEQFF.

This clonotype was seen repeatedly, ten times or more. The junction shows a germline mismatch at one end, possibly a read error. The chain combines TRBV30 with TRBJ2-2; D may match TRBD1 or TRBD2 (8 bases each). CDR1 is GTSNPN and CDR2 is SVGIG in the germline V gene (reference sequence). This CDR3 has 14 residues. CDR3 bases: TGTGCTTGGACAGGGCTAGCGGGCACCGGGGAGCTGTTTTTT. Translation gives CAWTGLAGTGELFF.

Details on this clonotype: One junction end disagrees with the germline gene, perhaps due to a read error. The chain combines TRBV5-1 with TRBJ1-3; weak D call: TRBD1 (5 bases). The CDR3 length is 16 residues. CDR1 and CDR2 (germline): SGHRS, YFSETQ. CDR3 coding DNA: TGCGCCGGCAGCCCCTCCGGAGCAGGACAAGGAAACACCATATATTTT. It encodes CAGSPSGAGQGNTIYF. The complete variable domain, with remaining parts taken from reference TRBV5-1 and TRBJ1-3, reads KAGVTQTPRYLIKTRGQQVTLSCSPISGHRSVSWYQQTPGQGLQFLFEYFSETQRNKGNFPGRFSGRQFSNSRSEMNVSTLELGDSALYLCAGSPSGAGQGNTIYFGEGSWLTVV.

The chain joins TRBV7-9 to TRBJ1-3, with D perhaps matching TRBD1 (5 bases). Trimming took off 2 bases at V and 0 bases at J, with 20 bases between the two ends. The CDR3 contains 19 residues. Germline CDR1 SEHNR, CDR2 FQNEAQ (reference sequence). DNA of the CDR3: TGTGCCAGCAGCTTAATTGCCAGGACAACAACCGACTCTGGAAACACCATATATTTT. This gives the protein CASSLIARTTTDSGNTIYF.

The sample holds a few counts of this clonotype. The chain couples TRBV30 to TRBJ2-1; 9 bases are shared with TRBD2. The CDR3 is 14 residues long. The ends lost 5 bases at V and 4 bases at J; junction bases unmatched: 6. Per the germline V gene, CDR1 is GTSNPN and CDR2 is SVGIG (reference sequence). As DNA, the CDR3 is TGTGCCTGGGGCCGACTAGCGGTATACAATGAGCAGTTCTTC. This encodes CAWGRLAVYNEQFF.

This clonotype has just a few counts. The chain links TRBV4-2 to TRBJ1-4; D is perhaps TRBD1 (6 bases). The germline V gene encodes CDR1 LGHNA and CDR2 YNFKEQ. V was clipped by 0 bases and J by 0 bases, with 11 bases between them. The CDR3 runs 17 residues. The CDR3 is CASSQDNRAATNEKLFF. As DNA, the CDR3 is TGTGCCAGCAGCCAAGATAACAGGGCCGCAACTAATGAAAAACTGTTTTTT.

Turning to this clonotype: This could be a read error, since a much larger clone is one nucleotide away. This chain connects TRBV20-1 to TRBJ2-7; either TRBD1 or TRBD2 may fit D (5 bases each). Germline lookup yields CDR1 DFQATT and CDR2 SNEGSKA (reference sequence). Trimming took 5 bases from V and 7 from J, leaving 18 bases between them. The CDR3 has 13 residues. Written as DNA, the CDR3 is TGCAGTGCTGATAGGGTGGGGGTCGAAGAGCAGTACTTC. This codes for CSADRVGVEEQYF.

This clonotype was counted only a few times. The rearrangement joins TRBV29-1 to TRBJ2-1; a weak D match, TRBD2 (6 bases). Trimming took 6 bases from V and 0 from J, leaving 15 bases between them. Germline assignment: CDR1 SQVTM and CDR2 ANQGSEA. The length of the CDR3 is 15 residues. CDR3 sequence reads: CSVGLLLSSYNEQFF. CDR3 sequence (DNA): TGCAGCGTAGGACTACTACTGAGCTCCTACAATGAGCAGTTCTTC.

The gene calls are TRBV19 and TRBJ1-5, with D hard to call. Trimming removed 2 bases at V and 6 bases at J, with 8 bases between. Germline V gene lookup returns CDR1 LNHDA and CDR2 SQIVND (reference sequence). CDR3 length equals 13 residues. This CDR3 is CASSIQEGQPQHF. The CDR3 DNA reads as TGTGCCAGTAGTATACAGGAGGGTCAGCCCCAGCATTTT.

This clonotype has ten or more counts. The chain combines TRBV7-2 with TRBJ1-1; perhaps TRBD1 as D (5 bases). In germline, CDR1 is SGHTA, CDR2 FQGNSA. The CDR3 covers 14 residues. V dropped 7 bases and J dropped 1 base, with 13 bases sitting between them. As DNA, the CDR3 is TGTGCCAGCACCTGGGGGGGACCGAACACTGAAGCTTTCTTT. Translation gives CASTWGGPNTEAFF. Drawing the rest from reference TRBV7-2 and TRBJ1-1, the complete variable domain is GAGVSQSPSNKVTEKGKDVELRCDPISGHTALYWYRQSLGQGLEFLIYFQGNSAPDKSGLPSDRFSAERTGGSVSTLTIQRTQQEDSAVYLCASTWGGPNTEAFFGQGTRLTVV.

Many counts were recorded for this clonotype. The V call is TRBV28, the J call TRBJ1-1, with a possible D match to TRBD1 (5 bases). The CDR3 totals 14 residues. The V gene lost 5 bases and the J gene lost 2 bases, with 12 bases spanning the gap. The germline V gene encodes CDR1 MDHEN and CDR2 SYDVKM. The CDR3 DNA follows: TGTGCCAGCAGTAACGGGGCAGTTAACACTGAAGCTTTCTTT. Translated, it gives CASSNGAVNTEAFF.

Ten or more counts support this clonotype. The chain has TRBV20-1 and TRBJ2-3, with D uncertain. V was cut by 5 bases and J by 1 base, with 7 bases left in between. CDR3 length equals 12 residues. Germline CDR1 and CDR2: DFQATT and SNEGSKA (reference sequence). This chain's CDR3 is CSASPGTDTQYF. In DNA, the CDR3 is TGCAGTGCTTCCCCAGGCACAGATACGCAGTATTTT.

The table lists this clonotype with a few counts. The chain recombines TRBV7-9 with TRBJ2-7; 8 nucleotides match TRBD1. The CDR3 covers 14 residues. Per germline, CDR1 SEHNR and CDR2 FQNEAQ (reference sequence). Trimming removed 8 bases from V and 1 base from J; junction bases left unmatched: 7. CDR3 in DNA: TGTGCCAGCGGCTCCAGGGGGCTGTCCTACGAGCAGTACTTC. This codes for CASGSRGLSYEQYF.